The 15 T cell receptor beta chains presented below share a single source sample, sequenced in a study of blood T cell repertoires in COVID-19. Sequencing used immunoSEQ multiplex PCR; TCRdb keeps in-frame clones, though not all of them. The sample includes roughly 200,000 clones, 90% to 95% of them seen just once. Sequencing was done on a sample of peripheral blood. The receptors shown here come from a man aged 25-45 years with COVID-19, enrolled during active disease.

This chain connects TRBV21-1 to TRBJ1-1; whether TRBD1, the table's D call, matches the DNA was not checked. TRBV21-1 corresponds to a pseudogene. This CDR3 region has 15 residues. The CDR3 DNA follows: TGTGCCAGCAGCAACCGGGACAACTTGGGCACTGAAGCTTTCTTT. It yields the protein CASSNRDNLGTEAFF.

The chain links TRBV5-1 to TRBJ1-1; the D gene is possibly TRBD1 (5 bases). Trimming pared 5 bases from V and 0 bases from J, leaving 23 bases between. CDR1 is SGHRS, CDR2 YFSETQ, per germline. The CDR3 spans 18 residues. CDR3 in amino acids: CASSSQLRQSYLNTEAFF. The CDR3 bases are TGCGCCAGCAGTTCCCAACTGCGACAGTCTTACTTGAACACTGAAGCTTTCTTT.

The chain is built from TRBV7-6 and TRBJ1-3; TRBD1 might be the D (6 bases). This CDR3 is 16 amino acids long. Germline CDR1 SGHVS, CDR2 FNYEAQ. V lost 1 base to trimming and J lost 7 bases, with 17 bases between them. The CDR3 is CASSLGGGQLSNTIYF. The DNA for the CDR3 is TGTGCCAGCAGCTTAGGGGGGGGGCAGCTCAGCAACACCATATATTTT.

This clone occurred once. V and J are TRBV4-1 and TRBJ1-5; D not certain. Trimming took 1 base from V and 5 from J, leaving 6 bases between them. CDR1 is MGHRA and CDR2 is YSYEKL in the germline V gene. This CDR3 is built from 13 residues. The CDR3 DNA reads TGCGCCAGCAGCCAAGCTCTCGATCAGCCCCAGCATTTT. It specifies CASSQALDQPQHF.

The rearrangement joins TRBV5-1 to TRBJ1-2; 7 bases map to TRBD1. With 3 bases clipped from V and 6 bases from J, the junction kept 8 bases outside the gene matches. The CDR3 spans 14 residues. CDR1 and CDR2 from the germline V gene are SGHRS and YFSETQ. In nucleotides, the CDR3 is TGCGCCAGCAGCTGGGGACAGAGGGAAAATGGCTACACCTTC. Translating gives CASSWGQRENGYTF.

This clone is a singleton in its sample. This chain connects TRBV2 to TRBJ1-2; 7 nucleotides agree with TRBD1. The V and J ends lost 7 bases and 7 bases, in that order; junction bases with no gene match: 12. This CDR3 comprises 14 residues. Germline lookup yields CDR1 SNHLY and CDR2 FYNNEI. Here the CDR3 DNA reads TGTGCCAGCAACCAACAGGGGAATACCGGTGGCTACACCTTC. This codes for CASNQQGNTGGYTF.

The chain combines TRBV3-1 (or the pseudogene TRBV3-2) with TRBJ2-2; TRBD1 matches at 12 bases. Germline V CDR1 and CDR2: LGHDT, YNNKEL (reference sequence). V shed 4 bases and J 6 bases; nucleotides not matched to a gene: 0. The CDR3 sequence is 14 residues long. CDR3 coding DNA: TGTGCCAGCAGCCGGGACAGGGGGCCCGGGGAGCTGTTTTTT. Residues: CASSRDRGPGELFF.

The genes are TRBV6-1 and TRBJ1-5; 12 bases align to TRBD1. Looked up from germline, CDR1 is MNHNS and CDR2 is SASEGT. The CDR3 has 16 amino acids. Losses at the gene ends were 3 bases for V and 5 bases for J; bases not matched to a gene: 5. The CDR3 here is CASSDVGQGADQPQHF. The CDR3 DNA sequence: TGTGCCAGCAGTGATGTGGGACAGGGGGCCGATCAGCCCCAGCATTTT.

For the CDR3, the DNA is TGCGCCAGCAGCCCCGGACAGGGGTTGGACACTGAAGCTTTCTTT. It yields the protein CASSPGQGLDTEAFF. V and J are TRBV5-1 and TRBJ1-1, with 9 bases that match TRBD1. J gave up 3 bases and V 4 bases, and 7 bases lay outside the gene matches. The length of the CDR3 is 15 residues. Germline CDR1 and CDR2: SGHRS and YFSETQ.

This clone has a single count. CDR3 bases: TGTGCCAGCAGTTTATATACATATGGCTACACCTTC. Translated, it gives CASSLYTYGYTF. The chain links TRBV12-3 or TRBV12-4 to TRBJ1-2; D call uncertain. The length of the CDR3 is 12 residues. V shed 2 bases and J shed 5 bases, with 6 bases lying between them.

The chain links TRBV19 to TRBJ2-5, with 9 positions matching TRBD1. The CDR3 is 14 residues long. The V gene's germline CDR1 is LNHDA and CDR2 SQIVND (reference sequence). V shed 3 bases and J 5 bases; nucleotides not matched to a gene: 4. The CDR3 here is CASSITGGRETQYF. CDR3 DNA: TGTGCCAGTAGTATTACAGGGGGCCGGGAGACCCAGTACTTC.

CDR3 DNA sequence: TGTGCCAGCAGTCAGGACAGAAAAAATTCACCCCTCCACTTT. It yields the protein CASSQDRKNSPLHF. The V and J genes are TRBV2 and TRBJ1-6; tentative D call: TRBD1 (6 bases). Germline V gives CDR1 SNHLY, CDR2 FYNNEI. The CDR3 has 14 residues. The ends were cut back, 5 bases at V and 7 bases at J, with 12 bases in the middle.

The chain has TRBV7-9 and TRBJ2-1; D is perhaps TRBD1 (6 bases). Deletions cut 2 bases from V and 1 base from J, with 21 bases between. Germline V gene data show CDR1 as SEHNR and CDR2 as FQNEAQ (reference sequence). The CDR3 has 19 amino acids. The CDR3: CASSLYGRGLFRSYNEQFF. The CDR3 bases are TGTGCCAGCAGCTTATACGGCAGGGGATTGTTTAGGTCCTACAATGAGCAGTTCTTC.

The CDR3 spells CASSRGEETQYF. For the CDR3, the DNA is TGTGCCAGCAGCCGGGGGGAAGAGACCCAGTACTTC. The V gene is TRBV6-5, the J gene TRBJ2-5, with 7 positions matching TRBD2. Germline CDR1 reads MNHEY; CDR2 reads SVGAGI. Trimming at V came to 6 bases and at J to 3 bases, leaving 1 base not matched to a gene. The CDR3 covers 12 residues.

The J gene is TRBJ1-4, the V gene TRBV19; possibly TRBD1 for D (6 bases). V lost 7 bases and J 7 bases, leaving 22 bases between the germline ends. Germline CDR1 is LNHDA and CDR2 is SQIVND (reference sequence). The CDR3 runs 16 residues. Here the CDR3 reads CASTGHRAGAGEKLFF. Written as DNA, the CDR3 is TGTGCCAGTACCGGCCACCGGGCGGGGGCTGGTGAAAAACTGTTTTTT.